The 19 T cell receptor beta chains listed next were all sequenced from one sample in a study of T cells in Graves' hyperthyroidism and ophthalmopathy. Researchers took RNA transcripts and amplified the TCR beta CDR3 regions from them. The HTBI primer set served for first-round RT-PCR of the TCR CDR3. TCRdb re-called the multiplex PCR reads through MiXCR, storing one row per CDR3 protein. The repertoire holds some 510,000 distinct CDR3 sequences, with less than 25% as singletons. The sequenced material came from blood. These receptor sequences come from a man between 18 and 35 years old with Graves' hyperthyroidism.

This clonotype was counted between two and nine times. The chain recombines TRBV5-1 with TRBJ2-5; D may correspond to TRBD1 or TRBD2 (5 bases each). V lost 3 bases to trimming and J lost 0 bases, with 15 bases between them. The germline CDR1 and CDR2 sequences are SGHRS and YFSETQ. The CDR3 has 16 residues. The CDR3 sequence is CASSSLGRWYQETQYF. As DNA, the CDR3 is TGCGCCAGCAGCTCCCTGGGACGGTGGTACCAAGAGACCCAGTACTTC.

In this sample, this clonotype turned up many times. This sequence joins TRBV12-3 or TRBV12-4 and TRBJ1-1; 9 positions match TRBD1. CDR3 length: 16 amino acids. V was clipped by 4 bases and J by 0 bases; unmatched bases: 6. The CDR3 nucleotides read TGTGCCAGCAGTTCAAGGACAGGGGCCATGAACACTGAAGCTTTCTTT. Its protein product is CASSSRTGAMNTEAFF.

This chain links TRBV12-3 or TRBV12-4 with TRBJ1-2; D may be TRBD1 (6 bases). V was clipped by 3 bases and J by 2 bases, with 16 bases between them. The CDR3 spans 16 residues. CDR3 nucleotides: TGTGCCAGCAGTTTGACCTCCCCAGGGGAAAACTATGGCTACACCTTC. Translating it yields CASSLTSPGENYGYTF.

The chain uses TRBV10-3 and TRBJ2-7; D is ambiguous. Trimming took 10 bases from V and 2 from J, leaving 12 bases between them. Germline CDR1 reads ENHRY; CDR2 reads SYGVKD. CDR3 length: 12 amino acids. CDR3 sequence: CATRHLTYEQYF. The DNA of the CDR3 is TGTGCCACCCGTCACTTGACCTACGAGCAGTACTTC.

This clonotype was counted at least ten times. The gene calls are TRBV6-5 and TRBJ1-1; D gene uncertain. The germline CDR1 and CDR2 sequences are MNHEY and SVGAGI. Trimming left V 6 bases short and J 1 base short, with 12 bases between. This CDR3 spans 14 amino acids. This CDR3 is CASSTRTPNTEAFF. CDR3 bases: TGTGCCAGCAGCACTCGGACCCCGAACACTGAAGCTTTCTTT.

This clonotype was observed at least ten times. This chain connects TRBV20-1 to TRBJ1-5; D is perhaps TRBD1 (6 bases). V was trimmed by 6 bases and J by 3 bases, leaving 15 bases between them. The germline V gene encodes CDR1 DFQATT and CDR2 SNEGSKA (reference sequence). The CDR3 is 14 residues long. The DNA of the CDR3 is TGCAGTGCCATCACGGACAGACTCAATCAGCCCCAGCATTTT. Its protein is CSAITDRLNQPQHF.

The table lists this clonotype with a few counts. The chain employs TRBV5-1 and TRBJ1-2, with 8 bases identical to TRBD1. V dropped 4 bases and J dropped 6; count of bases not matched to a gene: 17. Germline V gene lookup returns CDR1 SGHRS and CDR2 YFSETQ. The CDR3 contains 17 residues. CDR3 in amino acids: CASSPAGGQGVWDGYTF. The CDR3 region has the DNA TGCGCCAGCAGCCCGGCGGGTGGACAGGGCGTTTGGGATGGCTACACCTTC.

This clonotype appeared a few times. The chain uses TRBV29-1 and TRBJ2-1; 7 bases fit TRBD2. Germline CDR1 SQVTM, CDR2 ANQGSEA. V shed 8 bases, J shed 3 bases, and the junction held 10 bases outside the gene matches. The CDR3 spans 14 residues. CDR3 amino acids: CSLRDSGLYNEQFF. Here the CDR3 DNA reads TGCAGCCTAAGGGATAGCGGGCTCTACAATGAGCAGTTCTTC.

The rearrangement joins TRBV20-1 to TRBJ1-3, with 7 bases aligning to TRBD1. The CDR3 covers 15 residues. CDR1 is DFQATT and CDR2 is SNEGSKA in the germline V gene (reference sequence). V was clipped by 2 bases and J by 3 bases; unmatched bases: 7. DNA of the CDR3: TGCAGTGCTAGAAGAGACAGGGTGGTTGGAAACACCATATATTTT. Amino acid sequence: CSARRDRVVGNTIYF.

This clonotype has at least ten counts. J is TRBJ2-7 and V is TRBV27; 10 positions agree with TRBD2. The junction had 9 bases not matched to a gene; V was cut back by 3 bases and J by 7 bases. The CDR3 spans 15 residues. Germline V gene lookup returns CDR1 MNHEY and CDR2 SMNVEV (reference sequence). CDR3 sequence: CASSFSGGPGVEQYF. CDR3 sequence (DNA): TGTGCCAGCAGTTTTAGCGGGGGGCCAGGTGTTGAGCAGTACTTC.

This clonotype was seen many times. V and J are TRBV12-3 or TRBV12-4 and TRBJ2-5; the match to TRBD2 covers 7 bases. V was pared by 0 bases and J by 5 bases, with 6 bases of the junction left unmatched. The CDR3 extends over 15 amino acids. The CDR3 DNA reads TGTGCCAGCAGTTTAGCCGCCGGGGAGGGGGAGACCCAGTACTTC. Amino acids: CASSLAAGEGETQYF.

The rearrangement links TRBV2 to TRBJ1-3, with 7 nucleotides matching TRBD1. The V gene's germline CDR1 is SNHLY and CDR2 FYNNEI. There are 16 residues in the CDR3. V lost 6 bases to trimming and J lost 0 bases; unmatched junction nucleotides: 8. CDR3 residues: CASRGTGQHSGNTIYF. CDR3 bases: TGTGCCAGCAGGGGGACGGGACAGCACTCTGGAAACACCATATATTTT.

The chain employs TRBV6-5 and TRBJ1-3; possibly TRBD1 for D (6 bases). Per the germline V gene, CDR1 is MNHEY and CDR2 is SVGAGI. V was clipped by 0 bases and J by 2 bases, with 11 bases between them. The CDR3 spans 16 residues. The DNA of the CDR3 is TGTGCCAGCAGTTACTCGGGGGCCTACGCTGGAAACACCATATATTTT. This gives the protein CASSYSGAYAGNTIYF.

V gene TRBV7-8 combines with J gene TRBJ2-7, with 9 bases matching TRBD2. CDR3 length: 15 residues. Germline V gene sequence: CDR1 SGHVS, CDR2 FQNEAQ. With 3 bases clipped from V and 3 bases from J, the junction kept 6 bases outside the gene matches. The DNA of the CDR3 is TGTGCCAGCAGCTTTTGGGCGGGGGGGAACTACGAGCAGTACTTC. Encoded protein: CASSFWAGGNYEQYF.

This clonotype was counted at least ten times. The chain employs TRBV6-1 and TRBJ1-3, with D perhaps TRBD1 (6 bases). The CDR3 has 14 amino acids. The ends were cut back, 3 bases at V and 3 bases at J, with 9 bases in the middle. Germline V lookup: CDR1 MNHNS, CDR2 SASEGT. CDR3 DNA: TGTGCCAGCAGTGACACAGGGAGTGGAAACACCATATATTTT. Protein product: CASSDTGSGNTIYF.

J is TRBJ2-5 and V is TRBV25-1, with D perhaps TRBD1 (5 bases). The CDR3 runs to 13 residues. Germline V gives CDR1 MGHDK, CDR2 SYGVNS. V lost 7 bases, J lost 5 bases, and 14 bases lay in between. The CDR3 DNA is TGTGCCAGCACCCGAAAGGGGAAGGAGACCCAGTACTTC. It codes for CASTRKGKETQYF.

The CDR3 reads CSASALILFGRDRAFF. The DNA of the CDR3 is TGCAGTGCTAGCGCGTTGATTTTGTTCGGGAGGGACCGAGCTTTCTTT. This rearrangement joins TRBV20-1 to TRBJ1-1, with D perhaps TRBD1 (5 bases). Trimming pared 3 bases from V and 10 bases from J, leaving 27 bases between. Germline assignment: CDR1 DFQATT and CDR2 SNEGSKA (reference sequence). The CDR3 runs 16 residues.

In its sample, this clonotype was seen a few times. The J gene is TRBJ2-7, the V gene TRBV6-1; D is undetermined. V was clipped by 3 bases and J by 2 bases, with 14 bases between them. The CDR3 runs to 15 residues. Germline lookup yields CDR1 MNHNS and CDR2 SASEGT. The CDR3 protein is CASSEIGLGTYEQYF. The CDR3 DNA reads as TGTGCCAGCAGTGAGATTGGGCTAGGGACCTACGAGCAGTACTTC.

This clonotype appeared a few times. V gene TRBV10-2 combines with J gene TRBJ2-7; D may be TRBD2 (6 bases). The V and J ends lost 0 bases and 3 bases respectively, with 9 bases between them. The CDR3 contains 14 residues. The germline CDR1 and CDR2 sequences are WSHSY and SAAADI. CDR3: CASSESGTYYEQYF. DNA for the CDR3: TGCGCCAGCAGTGAGTCGGGGACTTACTACGAGCAGTACTTC.